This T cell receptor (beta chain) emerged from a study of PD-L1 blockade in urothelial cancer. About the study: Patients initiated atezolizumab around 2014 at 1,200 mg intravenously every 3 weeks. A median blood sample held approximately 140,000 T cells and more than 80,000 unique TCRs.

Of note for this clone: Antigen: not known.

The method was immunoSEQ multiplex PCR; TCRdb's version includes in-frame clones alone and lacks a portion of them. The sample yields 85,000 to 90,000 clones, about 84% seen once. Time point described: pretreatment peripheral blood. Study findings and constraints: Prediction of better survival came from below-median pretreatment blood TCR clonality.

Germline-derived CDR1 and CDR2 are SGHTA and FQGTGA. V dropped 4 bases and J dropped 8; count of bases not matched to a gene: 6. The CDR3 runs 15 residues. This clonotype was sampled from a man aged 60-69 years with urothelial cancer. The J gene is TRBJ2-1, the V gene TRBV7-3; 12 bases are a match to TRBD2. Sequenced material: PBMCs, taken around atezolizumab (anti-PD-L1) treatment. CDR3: CASSSSSGGAYEQFF. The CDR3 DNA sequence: TGTGCCAGCAGCTCATCTAGCGGGGGGGCATATGAGCAGTTCTTC. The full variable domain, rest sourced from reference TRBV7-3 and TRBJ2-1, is GAGVSQTPSNKVTEKGKYVELRCDPISGHTALYWYRQSLGQGPEFLIYFQGTGAADDSGLPNDRFFAVRPEGSVSTLKIQRTERGDSAVYLCASSSSSGGAYEQFFGPGTRLTVL.